This is a list of T cell receptor beta chains from one sample in a study of blood T cell repertoires in COVID-19. Libraries were prepared by immunoSEQ multiplex PCR; TCRdb keeps only in-frame clonotypes and omits some of them. The sample records approximately 56,000 clones, around 84% being singletons. Source material: peripheral blood. The receptors were gathered from a woman older than 75 with acute or convalescent COVID-19. Each CDR3 is given with its conserved first and last residue. D genes are given only for firm matches. Clone size appears in some rows only: once, few, many, or a class for an expanded clone.

J	size	D	V	CDR3	DNA
TRBJ2-5	.	.	TRBV13	CASSIQGTQYF	TGTGCCAGCAGCATACAGGGGACCCAGTACTTC
TRBJ1-1	few	.	TRBV5-1	CASSLAVIATMNTEAFF	TGCGCCAGCAGCTTGGCCGTTATTGCAACAATGAACACTGAAGCTTTCTTT
TRBJ2-1	.	TRBD2	TRBV5-6	CASSFLSGGNYNEQFF	TGTGCCAGCAGCTTTTTAAGCGGGGGGAATTACAATGAGCAGTTCTTC
TRBJ2-5	.	.	TRBV11-2	CASSLDPNGVATQYF	TGTGCCAGCAGCTTAGATCCAAACGGGGTGGCGACCCAGTACTTC
TRBJ1-3	.	.	TRBV10-2	CASSPRVNWGNTIYF	TGCGCCAGCAGTCCGAGGGTAAATTGGGGAAACACCATATATTTT
TRBJ2-7	.	TRBD2	TRBV24-1	CATSDSSGGYEQYF	TGTGCCACCAGTGATTCTAGCGGGGGATACGAGCAGTACTTC
TRBJ1-2	.	TRBD1	TRBV5-5	CASSLVSGQLNYGYTF	TGTGCCAGCAGCTTGGTCTCGGGACAGCTGAACTATGGCTACACCTTC
TRBJ1-5	.	.	TRBV5-1	CASSLDGNQPQHF	TGCGCCAGCAGCTTGGACGGTAATCAGCCCCAGCATTTT
TRBJ2-7	.	TRBD2	TRBV20-1	CSASGRGGSSYEQYF	TGCAGTGCTAGTGGGCGGGGGGGTAGCTCCTACGAGCAGTACTTC
TRBJ1-6	.	TRBD1	TRBV6-4	CASSDLERGQGVYNSPLHF	TGTGCCAGCAGTGACTTGGAACGTGGACAGGGGGTCTATAATTCACCCCTCCACTTT
TRBJ2-1	.	TRBD2	TRBV6-5	CASSYIGTSGGNEQFF	TGTGCCAGCAGTTACATCGGGACTAGCGGGGGAAATGAGCAGTTCTTC
TRBJ2-7	.	TRBD2	TRBV2	CASSGLAGLDEQYF	TGTGCCAGCTCAGGACTAGCGGGGTTGGACGAGCAGTACTTC
TRBJ2-1	.	TRBD1	TRBV10-3	CAISGDEDRAYNEQFF	TGTGCCATCAGTGGGGATGAGGACAGGGCCTACAATGAGCAGTTCTTC
TRBJ2-7	once	.	TRBV24-1	CATSDAGEQYF	TGTGCCACCAGTGACGCCGGCGAGCAGTACTTC
TRBJ1-2	few	.	TRBV7-3	CASSLWGVGYGYTF	TGTGCCAGCAGCTTATGGGGCGTAGGGTATGGCTACACCTTC
TRBJ2-3	.	.	TRBV7-9	CASSRVSDTQYF	TGTGCCAGCAGCCGAGTTAGCGATACGCAGTATTTT
TRBJ2-3	.	.	TRBV20-1	CSAWRTDTQYF	TGCAGTGCTTGGCGCACAGATACGCAGTATTTT
TRBJ2-1	few	TRBD1	TRBV7-3	CASSLNRGGHPNEQFF	TGTGCCAGCAGCCTAAACAGGGGCGGGCACCCCAATGAGCAGTTCTTC
TRBJ2-2	.	TRBD1	TRBV7-2	CASSLSTGARTGELFF	TGTGCCAGCAGCTTAAGTACAGGGGCGCGCACCGGGGAGCTGTTTTTT
TRBJ1-3	.	TRBD1	TRBV6-1	CASSEVQGAAGNTIYF	TGTGCCAGCAGTGAAGTTCAGGGGGCGGCTGGAAACACCATATATTTT
TRBJ2-3	few	TRBD2	TRBV3-1/TRBV3-2	CASSQVNLAGGDTQYF	TGTGCCAGCAGCCAAGTGAATCTAGCGGGGGGGGATACGCAGTATTTT
TRBJ2-1	.	TRBD2	TRBV5-4	CASSRLAGGYNEQFF	TGTGCCAGCAGCAGACTAGCGGGGGGTTACAATGAGCAGTTCTTC
TRBJ1-2	.	TRBD1	TRBV6-6	CASSPDRGYGYTF	TGTGCCAGCAGTCCCGACAGGGGGTACGGCTACACCTTC
TRBJ1-6	.	TRBD1	TRBV27	CASRQGGLTLHF	TGTGCCAGCAGACAGGGGGGGTTGACCCTCCACTTT
TRBJ2-7	.	TRBD2	TRBV7-8	CASSLNDFSGGNSYEQYF	TGTGCCAGCAGCTTAAATGATTTTAGCGGGGGCAACTCCTACGAGCAGTACTTC
TRBJ1-2	.	TRBD1	TRBV10-3	CAITVPGQPDGYTF	TGTGCCATCACCGTCCCGGGACAGCCGGATGGCTACACCTTC
TRBJ1-2	.	TRBD1	TRBV24-1	CATSDYRTGDGYTF	TGTGCCACCAGTGATTACCGGACAGGGGACGGCTACACCTTC
TRBJ1-3	.	.	TRBV3-1/TRBV3-2	CASSQTDRNTIYF	TGTGCCAGCAGCCAAACGGACAGAAACACCATATATTTT
TRBJ1-5	.	.	TRBV7-8	CASTAPGAYQPQHF	TGTGCCAGCACCGCTCCAGGGGCATATCAGCCCCAGCATTTT
TRBJ1-5	many	.	TRBV10-3	CAISETIGNQPQHF	TGTGCCATCAGTGAAACGATCGGGAATCAGCCCCAGCATTTT
TRBJ2-2	.	.	TRBV11-2	CASSPRPGGTGELFF	TGTGCCAGCAGCCCTAGACCCGGCGGGACCGGGGAGCTGTTTTTT
TRBJ2-2	few	.	TRBV19	CASSIDRGSGELFF	TGTGCCAGTAGTATAGATCGAGGGTCCGGGGAGCTGTTTTTT
TRBJ2-7	.	.	TRBV5-6	CASSSKDYAYEQYF	TGTGCCAGCAGCTCAAAGGACTATGCCTACGAGCAGTACTTC
TRBJ1-5	.	TRBD1	TRBV10-1	CASRGQVGQPQHF	TGCGCCAGCAGGGGACAGGTAGGGCAGCCCCAGCATTTT
TRBJ1-1	.	.	TRBV10-3	CAISPGQNTEAFF	TGTGCCATCAGCCCGGGACAGAACACTGAAGCTTTCTTT
TRBJ1-1	.	TRBD1	TRBV5-1	CASSLLGQGASEAFF	TGCGCCAGCAGCTTGTTGGGACAGGGGGCTTCTGAAGCTTTCTTT
TRBJ2-2	.	TRBD2	TRBV11-3	CASSLPIGLADTGELFF	TGTGCCAGCAGCTTACCAATCGGACTAGCGGACACCGGGGAGCTGTTTTTT
TRBJ1-1	.	.	TRBV9	CASSPRVGGNTEAFF	TGTGCCAGCAGCCCACGGGTGGGAGGAAACACTGAAGCTTTCTTT
TRBJ1-1	.	.	TRBV7-2	CASRKVAGWGTEAFF	TGTGCCAGCAGGAAGGTCGCAGGGTGGGGCACTGAAGCTTTCTTT
TRBJ2-2	.	.	TRBV10-3	CATYAGTPNTGELFF	TGTGCCACATACGCCGGGACTCCGAACACCGGGGAGCTGTTTTTT
TRBJ2-1	.	.	TRBV6-4	CASSDFGTRWGYNEQFF	TGTGCCAGCAGTGATTTTGGGACACGATGGGGCTACAATGAGCAGTTCTTC
TRBJ2-6	.	.	TRBV29-1	CSVALSGANVLTF	TGCAGCGTTGCCCTTTCTGGGGCCAACGTCCTGACTTTC
TRBJ1-6	.	.	TRBV5-1	CASSLDSSYNSPLHF	TGCGCCAGCAGCTTGGACAGCTCCTATAATTCACCCCTCCACTTT
TRBJ1-4	once	.	TRBV4-2	CASSQEGRREKLFF	TGTGCCAGCAGCCAAGAAGGACGGAGGGAAAAACTGTTTTTT
TRBJ2-1	.	.	TRBV19	CASRVAVYPHNEQFF	TGTGCCAGTCGAGTAGCGGTTTACCCTCACAATGAGCAGTTCTTC
TRBJ2-1	.	TRBD1	TRBV15	CATSASKGQGGYEQFF	TGTGCCACCAGCGCCTCCAAGGGACAGGGGGGCTATGAGCAGTTCTTC
TRBJ1-2	.	.	TRBV18	CASSPFRVVDYGYTF	TGTGCCAGCTCACCATTCAGGGTTGTAGACTATGGCTACACCTTC
TRBJ2-7	few	.	TRBV29-1	CSVESGSGAEQYF	TGCAGCGTTGAATCGGGTTCAGGGGCCGAGCAGTACTTC
TRBJ2-2	.	TRBD2	TRBV24-1	CATSDRSGGGELFF	TGTGCCACCAGTGACCGTAGCGGGGGAGGGGAGCTGTTTTTT
TRBJ2-3	.	.	TRBV11-2	CASSLARRTSTDTQYF	TGTGCCAGCAGCTTAGCTCGGCGGACAAGCACAGATACGCAGTATTTT
TRBJ2-5	.	TRBD2	TRBV5-6	CASRSGTSGGLSLVGTQYF	TGTGCCAGCAGATCCGGGACTAGCGGGGGGCTTTCTTTGGTGGGGACCCAGTACTTC
TRBJ1-6	.	TRBD1	TRBV3-1/TRBV3-2	CASSQGQGRGNSPLHF	TGTGCCAGCAGCCAGGGACAGGGCCGTGGGAATTCACCCCTCCACTTT